A single sample gave rise to the 8 T cell receptor beta chains below, sequenced in a study of blood T cell repertoires in COVID-19 (dated by TCRdb to the early 2020s). The library was obtained by the immunoSEQ multiplex PCR assay. This immuneACCESS table, as held by TCRdb, lists in-frame sequences with V and J called but not all clones. Of the missing ones, under half trace to an unresolved V gene in checked studies; the others have no known cause. For this sample the table gives 200,000 to 300,000 clones, of which roughly 86% were detected only once. 5.5% to 9% of the sample is in the top ten clones. Sequencing used peripheral blood. These receptors all stem from a woman in her 70s with active or convalescent COVID-19.

The V gene is TRBV5-6, the J gene TRBJ1-2; no reliable D call. Trimming took off 3 bases at V and 5 bases at J, with 11 bases between the two ends. The CDR3 is 13 amino acids. Germline V gene lookup returns CDR1 SGHDT and CDR2 YYEEEE. CDR3 region: CASSSRDLYGYTF. The CDR3, as DNA: TGTGCCAGCAGCTCCCGGGATTTATATGGCTACACCTTC.

The gene calls are TRBV7-8 and TRBJ1-1; TRBD1 agrees at 7 bases. J lost 0 bases, V lost 6 bases, and 10 bases had no gene match. Germline CDR1 and CDR2: SGHVS and FQNEAQ. CDR3 length: 16 residues. CDR3 loop: CASSLRDSPMNTEAFF. Here the CDR3 DNA reads TGTGCCAGCAGTTTAAGGGACAGTCCTATGAACACTGAAGCTTTCTTT.

The gene calls are TRBV4-1 and TRBJ2-5; TRBD2 might be the D (7 bases). The CDR3 is 15 amino acids. Germline CDR1 reads MGHRA; CDR2 reads YSYEKL. V shed 1 base and J shed 5 bases, with 14 bases lying between them. CDR3 coding DNA: TGCGCCAGCAGCCAAGGGGAGGGGGGCGGTGAGACCCAGTACTTC. Translating it yields CASSQGEGGGETQYF.

As DNA, the CDR3 is TGTGCCAGCAGCTTTTGGGATGAGGGTGGGGCCAACGTCCTGACTTTC. It encodes CASSFWDEGGANVLTF. The rearrangement links TRBV7-9 to TRBJ2-6; D is perhaps TRBD2 (5 bases). The CDR3 has 16 amino acids. Germline V gene sequence: CDR1 SEHNR, CDR2 FQNEAQ (reference sequence). Trimming removed 3 bases at V and 3 bases at J, with 12 bases between. Drawing the rest from reference TRBV7-9 and TRBJ2-6, the complete variable domain is DTGVSQNPRHKITKRGQNVTFRCDPISEHNRLYWYRQTLGQGPEFLTYFQNEAQLEKSRLLSDRFSAERPKGSFSTLEIQRTEQGDSAMYLCASSFWDEGGANVLTFGAGSRLTVL.

The rearrangement links TRBV18 to TRBJ1-3; 7 nucleotides agree with TRBD1. With V trimmed by 3 bases and J by 0 bases, 8 bases remained unmatched. Germline V lookup: CDR1 KGHSH, CDR2 LQKENI. The CDR3 is made up of 17 amino acids. The CDR3 sequence is CASSPSGTANSGNTIYF. The CDR3 region has the DNA TGTGCCAGCTCACCTTCCGGGACAGCGAACTCTGGAAACACCATATATTTT.

The V gene is TRBV5-1, the J gene TRBJ2-3; 9 bases match TRBD2. The ends lost 0 bases at V and 3 bases at J; junction bases unmatched: 11. The CDR3 runs to 18 residues. Germline V CDR1 and CDR2: SGHRS, YFSETQ. The CDR3 nucleotides are TGCGCCAGCAGCTTGGCCCCAGCGGGGGGTTTTGAAACAGATACGCAGTATTTT. Its protein product is CASSLAPAGGFETDTQYF. The full variable domain, in which reference TRBV5-1 and TRBJ2-3 provide the parts outside the CDR3, is KAGVTQTPRYLIKTRGQQVTLSCSPISGHRSVSWYQQTPGQGLQFLFEYFSETQRNKGNFPGRFSGRQFSNSRSEMNVSTLELGDSALYLCASSLAPAGGFETDTQYFGPGTRLTVL.

This clone was recorded at least ten times. V usage is TRBV19 and J usage is TRBJ2-1, with D perhaps TRBD2 (6 bases). Trimming cost V 4 bases and J 7 bases, with 14 bases left between them. Germline CDR1 reads LNHDA; CDR2 reads SQIVND (reference sequence). The length of the CDR3 is 14 residues. The CDR3 loop is CASSTFGGTNEQFF. In DNA form, the CDR3 reads TGTGCCAGTAGTACCTTCGGGGGTACTAATGAGCAGTTCTTC.

This clone was detected only once. CDR3 loop: CASSLAGGGDYEQYF. The CDR3 region has the DNA TGTGCCAGCAGCTTAGCCGGCGGGGGAGACTACGAGCAGTACTTC. The V call is TRBV7-9, the J call TRBJ2-7; TRBD2 matches at 7 bases. From germline, CDR1 is SEHNR and CDR2 FQNEAQ (reference sequence). V was clipped by 0 bases and J by 3 bases; unmatched bases: 5. This CDR3 contains 15 residues.